The 19 T cell receptor beta chains presented below share a single source sample, sequenced in a study of shared clonotypes between healthy human individuals. TCRdb's table, derived via immunoSEQ multiplex PCR, lists solely in-frame clones and lacks some. Of fewer than 2.5 million clones in the sample, over 85% are singletons; the top ten hold about 0.38%. Specimen: naive CD4+ T cells from PBMCs. As for subset: CD45RA+ positively selected. Every receptor here comes from a young man in good health. Some clones in this sample may be carry-over from other donors' samples.

The gene calls are TRBV10-3 and TRBJ1-4, with 8 bases that match TRBD1. The V gene's germline CDR1 is ENHRY and CDR2 SYGVKD. Unmatched junction bases numbered 8, after V lost 4 bases and J lost 7 bases. The CDR3 contains 15 residues. The CDR3 nucleotides are TGTGCCATCAGTGGGTCGGACAGGGACAGTGAAAAACTGTTTTTT. Protein product: CAISGSDRDSEKLFF.

Note on this clone: Distinct nucleotide sequences in the sample also encode this CDR3. V and J are TRBV5-1 and TRBJ2-5; either TRBD1 or TRBD2 may supply D (5 bases each). V was cut by 4 bases and J by 2 bases, with 12 bases left in between. Per germline, CDR1 SGHRS and CDR2 YFSETQ. This CDR3 region has 14 residues. In DNA, the CDR3 is TGCGCCAGCAGCAGAGGGACGGCACAAGAGACCCAGTACTTC. It encodes CASSRGTAQETQYF. Complete variable domain (other parts from reference TRBV5-1 and TRBJ2-5): KAGVTQTPRYLIKTRGQQVTLSCSPISGHRSVSWYQQTPGQGLQFLFEYFSETQRNKGNFPGRFSGRQFSNSRSEMNVSTLELGDSALYLCASSRGTAQETQYFGPGTRLLVL.

V is TRBV5-1 and J is TRBJ1-2; D ambiguous. This CDR3 has 16 residues. Germline V gene lookup returns CDR1 SGHRS and CDR2 YFSETQ. Trimming took off 4 bases at V and 4 bases at J, with 20 bases between the two ends. CDR3 bases: TGCGCCAGCAGCGTAGAGCCCGATCCCGGGGTCTATGGCTACACCTTC. Encoded protein: CASSVEPDPGVYGYTF.

This CDR3 reads CASSGPGTVGEQYF. The CDR3 DNA is TGCGCCAGCAGCGGTCCGGGGACGGTCGGCGAGCAGTACTTC. The chain joins TRBV5-1 to TRBJ2-7; perhaps D is TRBD1 or TRBD2 (5 bases each). The CDR3 has 14 residues. Germline V gene lookup returns CDR1 SGHRS and CDR2 YFSETQ. V lost 4 bases to trimming and J lost 6 bases, with 17 bases between them.

Comment on this clone: This specimen includes other DNA sequences encoding the same CDR3. The rearrangement links TRBV5-1 to TRBJ1-3; D call uncertain. This CDR3 is built from 14 residues. The ends were cut back, 2 bases at V and 0 bases at J, with 6 bases in the middle. CDR1 and CDR2 (germline): SGHRS, YFSETQ. CDR3 loop: CASSFGRSGNTIYF. The CDR3 nucleotides are TGCGCCAGCAGCTTCGGTCGCTCTGGAAACACCATATATTTT.

With regard to this clone: The same CDR3 is also encoded by other DNA sequences in this sample. This chain uses TRBV5-1 with TRBJ1-3; D gene ambiguous. The V gene lost 4 bases and the J gene lost 0 bases, with 11 bases spanning the gap. Germline V CDR1 and CDR2: SGHRS, YFSETQ. There are 15 residues in the CDR3. The CDR3 region has the DNA TGCGCCAGCAGCCAGGACGGCTCCTCTGGAAACACCATATATTTT. Protein product: CASSQDGSSGNTIYF.

V and J are TRBV28 and TRBJ2-7; D unresolved. V was pared by 6 bases and J by 5 bases, with 17 bases between. The CDR3 length is 14 residues. CDR1 is MDHEN and CDR2 is SYDVKM in the germline V gene. Here the CDR3 reads CASSPGLSGHEQYF. The CDR3 nucleotides are TGTGCCAGCAGCCCGGGCCTTTCTGGCCACGAGCAGTACTTC. The full variable domain, rest sourced from reference TRBV28 and TRBJ2-7, is DVKVTQSSRYLVKRTGEKVFLECVQDMDHENMFWYRQDPGLGLRLIYFSYDVKMKEKGDIPEGYSVSREKKERFSLILESASTNQTSMYLCASSPGLSGHEQYFGPGTRLTVT.

The J gene is TRBJ2-7, the V gene TRBV6-6, with 7 nucleotides matching TRBD1. CDR1 MNHNY and CDR2 SVGAGI come from the germline V gene (reference sequence). This CDR3 has 14 amino acids. V dropped 4 bases and J dropped 8; count of bases not matched to a gene: 11. Here the CDR3 reads CASSWETGPSQQYF. CDR3 nucleotide sequence: TGTGCCAGCAGTTGGGAGACAGGGCCCTCTCAGCAGTACTTC.

The V gene is TRBV9, the J gene TRBJ2-3; no definite D call. Trimming cost V 0 bases and J 6 bases, with 8 bases left between them. The CDR3 is 13 amino acids. Germline assignment: CDR1 SGDLS and CDR2 YYNGEE. The CDR3 DNA reads TGTGCCAGCAGCGTAGTCATGGGGGATACGCAGTATTTT. Translating gives CASSVVMGDTQYF.

This chain uses TRBV10-3 with TRBJ1-5, with unresolved D. Germline CDR1 is ENHRY and CDR2 is SYGVKD. This CDR3 region has 15 residues. Trimming took 3 bases from V and 3 from J, leaving 12 bases between them. The CDR3 sequence: CAISDSTAFNQPQHF. In DNA, the CDR3 is TGTGCCATCAGTGATTCGACCGCTTTCAATCAGCCCCAGCATTTT.

This chain joins TRBV2 and TRBJ2-5; TRBD2 matches at 7 bases. The DNA end is more similar to TRBJ2-7, so the J call may be wrong. The CDR3 loop spans 14 amino acids. Germline CDR1 is SNHLY and CDR2 is FYNNEI. The CDR3 region is CASSVRVSGREQYF. CDR3 bases: TGTGCCAGCAGCGTCCGCGTTAGCGGGCGCGAGCAGTACTTC.

The chain uses TRBV5-1 and TRBJ1-1, with TRBD1 as a possible D gene (5 bases). The CDR3 is 14 residues long. Trimming stripped 7 bases from V and 0 bases from J, with 13 bases between. Germline V CDR1 and CDR2: SGHRS, YFSETQ. The CDR3, as DNA: TGCGCCAGCGGAGGGGATTCCATGAACACTGAAGCTTTCTTT. It codes for CASGGDSMNTEAFF.

This rearrangement joins TRBV4-2 to TRBJ1-1; possibly TRBD1 for D (6 bases). CDR1 is LGHNA and CDR2 is YNFKEQ in the germline V gene. Trimming shortened V by 4 bases and J by 1 base, and 16 bases separated the two germline ends. The CDR3 is 16 residues long. The CDR3 is CASSRAGQTQNTEAFF. In nucleotides, the CDR3 is TGTGCCAGCAGCCGGGCCGGACAGACACAGAACACTGAAGCTTTCTTT.

The chain is built from TRBV5-1 and TRBJ2-2; the D gene could be TRBD1 or TRBD2 (5 bases each). CDR3 length equals 14 residues. Germline lookup yields CDR1 SGHRS and CDR2 YFSETQ. The germline V and J ends were trimmed by 7 bases and 1 base, with 11 bases remaining between them. For the CDR3, the DNA is TGCGCCAGCCTGGGGGTCGAGAACACCGGGGAGCTGTTTTTT. Amino acids: CASLGVENTGELFF.

The chain employs TRBV19 and TRBJ1-1; perhaps TRBD1 as D (6 bases). V was shortened by 8 bases and J by 2 bases, with 21 bases between the two germline ends. This CDR3 has 16 amino acids. CDR1 and CDR2 (germline): LNHDA, SQIVND (reference sequence). Written as DNA, the CDR3 is TGTGCCAGTCGCCGACCAGGGGACCTCCTTAACACTGAAGCTTTCTTT. This sequence encodes CASRRPGDLLNTEAFF. Full variable domain (remainder filled in from reference TRBV19 and TRBJ1-1): DGGITQSPKYLFRKEGQNVTLSCEQNLNHDAMYWYRQDPGQGLRLIYYSQIVNDFQKGDIAEGYSVSREKKESFPLTVTSAQKNPTAFYLCASRRPGDLLNTEAFFGQGTRLTVV.

The chain's CDR3 is CASRPTGGTDTQYF. CDR3 DNA sequence: TGTGCCAGCAGACCGACAGGGGGCACAGATACGCAGTATTTT. V usage is TRBV27 and J usage is TRBJ2-3, with TRBD1 matching 8 bases. From germline, CDR1 is MNHEY and CDR2 SMNVEV (reference sequence). The CDR3 sequence is 14 residues long. V trimming: 6 bases; J trimming: 1 base; junction bases outside the gene matches: 3.

CDR3 coding DNA: TGTGCCAGCAGCCAGGGCGTCCGGGAGACCCAGTACTTC. This gives the protein CASSQGVRETQYF. This chain connects TRBV7-3 to TRBJ2-5, with D possibly being TRBD1 (5 bases). In germline, CDR1 is SGHTA, CDR2 FQGTGA. The ends were cut back, 5 bases at V and 5 bases at J, with 12 bases in the middle. The CDR3 has 13 amino acids.

The rearrangement uses TRBV28 and TRBJ1-5; a possible D gene is TRBD1 (5 bases). Germline lookup yields CDR1 MDHEN and CDR2 SYDVKM. V was clipped by 6 bases and J by 2 bases, with 14 bases between them. The CDR3 runs 15 residues. The CDR3 sequence is CASSQGSLGNQPQHF. The CDR3, as DNA: TGTGCCAGCAGCCAGGGCAGCCTAGGCAATCAGCCCCAGCATTTT.

The chain has TRBV29-1 and TRBJ2-5; 7 nucleotides line up with TRBD1. CDR1 is SQVTM, CDR2 ANQGSEA, per germline. The CDR3 sequence is 15 residues long. V gave up 0 bases and J gave up 8 bases; unmatched junction bases: 12. CDR3 loop: CSVEDQGVGAGTQYF. DNA for the CDR3: TGCAGCGTTGAAGATCAGGGGGTCGGGGCAGGAACCCAGTACTTC.